The 23 T cell receptor beta chains below all came from one sample that was sequenced in a study of T cells in Graves' hyperthyroidism and ophthalmopathy. RNA transcripts gave rise to amplified TCR beta CDR3 regions. The TCR CDR3 was amplified in a first-round RT-PCR using the HTBI primer set. TCRdb reanalysed the multiplex PCR reads using MiXCR and keeps one entry per CDR3 protein. The table includes about 400,000 distinct CDR3 sequences, around 15% detected once. The sequencing input was blood. These receptors all come from a man aged 18 to 29 with Graves' ophthalmopathy.

This clonotype was detected many times. This rearrangement joins TRBV11-2 to TRBJ2-1, with D possibly matching TRBD2 (7 bases). Germline V lookup: CDR1 SGHAT, CDR2 FQNNGV. The CDR3 has 14 residues. Trimming shortened V by 7 bases and J by 2 bases, and 12 bases separated the two germline ends. The CDR3 nucleotides are TGTGCCAGCACGTTAGGGGGGGCCTACAATGAGCAGTTCTTC. Amino acids: CASTLGGAYNEQFF.

This clonotype was seen a handful of times. The gene calls are TRBV27 and TRBJ1-5, with 7 bases that match TRBD1. The CDR3 is made up of 15 amino acids. The germline CDR1 and CDR2 sequences are MNHEY and SMNVEV (reference sequence). V shed 6 bases, J shed 2 bases, and the junction held 7 bases outside the gene matches. Here the CDR3 reads CASRRGGAGNQPQHF. CDR3 sequence (DNA): TGTGCCAGCAGACGAGGGGGCGCGGGCAATCAGCCCCAGCATTTT.

This clonotype was observed a handful of times. The V call is TRBV29-1, the J call TRBJ2-7; weak D call: TRBD2 (5 bases). Germline V CDR1 and CDR2: SQVTM, ANQGSEA. With 4 bases removed from V and 7 bases from J, the gap between germline ends came to 14 bases. The CDR3 totals 12 residues. CDR3 sequence reads: CSVAGGFGEQYF. CDR3 bases: TGCAGCGTTGCTGGCGGGTTTGGGGAGCAGTACTTC.

This clonotype was counted many times. The V and J genes are TRBV5-1 and TRBJ1-4; D is perhaps TRBD1 (5 bases). This CDR3 comprises 14 residues. Trimming stripped 1 base from V and 8 bases from J, with 12 bases between. The germline V gene has CDR1 SGHRS and CDR2 YFSETQ. Written as DNA, the CDR3 is TGCGCCAGCAGCTTGTTGGGGCGTGAAGAAAAACTGTTTTTT. Amino acids: CASSLLGREEKLFF.

The chain links TRBV19 to TRBJ2-5; 14 positions agree with TRBD2. V was pared by 3 bases and J by 14 bases, with 5 bases of the junction left unmatched. The length of the CDR3 is 13 residues. Germline-derived CDR1 and CDR2 are LNHDA and SQIVND (reference sequence). The CDR3 spells CASSITGTSGGYF. The CDR3 coding sequence is TGTGCCAGTAGTATCACCGGGACTAGCGGGGGTTACTTC.

A note on this clonotype: A much larger clone differs from this one at a single base, so this may be a read error. This chain connects TRBV5-1 to TRBJ1-1, with no clear D. Germline V gives CDR1 SGHRS, CDR2 YFSETQ. This CDR3 has 14 residues. The CDR3 nucleotides read TGCGCCAGCAGCTTGGGGAGTTGGAACACTGGAGCTTTCTTT. It codes for CASSLGSWNTGAFF.

Of note for this clonotype: A much larger clone lies a single base off, so this may be a read error. V gene TRBV9 combines with J gene TRBJ2-7; a possible D gene is TRBD1 (5 bases). The better agreement between TRBJ2-1 and the DNA end casts doubt on the J call. Looked up from germline, CDR1 is SGDLS and CDR2 is YYNGEE. The CDR3 covers 15 residues. CDR3 amino acids: CASSVAGQGSYEQFF. The CDR3 bases are TGTGCCAGCAGCGTAGCTGGGCAGGGAAGCTACGAGCAGTTCTTC.

This clonotype was seen more than once but under ten times. The chain carries TRBV6-4 and TRBJ2-1; a possible D gene is TRBD1 (6 bases). V was pared by 2 bases and J by 6 bases, with 17 bases between. CDR3 size: 16 residues. Germline lookup yields CDR1 MRHNA and CDR2 SNTAGT. CDR3 coding DNA: TGTGCCAGCAGTGACAAAGGGGGAGAGGCCGGCAATGAGCAGTTCTTC. It yields the protein CASSDKGGEAGNEQFF.

This clonotype occurred many times. The genes are TRBV29-1 and TRBJ2-5; no clear D. Germline CDR1 is SQVTM and CDR2 is ANQGSEA. The CDR3 is 12 residues long. Trimming pared 2 bases from V and 5 bases from J, leaving 9 bases between. In DNA, the CDR3 is TGCAGCGTTGAACTGGGTGGGGAGACCCAGTACTTC. Amino acids: CSVELGGETQYF.

The V gene is TRBV7-9, the J gene TRBJ1-2, with D hard to call. This CDR3 comprises 13 residues. Germline V gene sequence: CDR1 SEHNR, CDR2 FQNEAQ (reference sequence). Trimming pared 0 bases from V and 4 bases from J, leaving 6 bases between. The CDR3 loop is CASSLAFGYGYTF. The CDR3, as DNA: TGTGCCAGCAGCTTAGCCTTTGGCTATGGCTACACCTTC.

The J gene is TRBJ2-5, the V gene TRBV7-6, with TRBD2 as a possible D gene (7 bases). The end of the DNA fits TRBJ2-1 better, so the J call may be wrong. The CDR3 contains 14 residues. Germline V gives CDR1 SGHVS, CDR2 FNYEAQ. The CDR3 DNA follows: TGTGCCAGCAGCTTAGGGGGAGGGGGAGAGACCCAGTTCTTC. Protein sequence: CASSLGGGGETQFF.

The gene calls are TRBV5-1 and TRBJ2-7; 8 bases fit TRBD2. Losses at the gene ends were 4 bases for V and 1 base for J; bases not matched to a gene: 10. The germline CDR1 and CDR2 sequences are SGHRS and YFSETQ. The CDR3 spans 16 residues. CDR3 amino acids: CASSPHGTSTSYEQYF. Written as DNA, the CDR3 is TGCGCCAGCAGCCCTCATGGGACTAGTACTTCCTACGAGCAGTACTTC.

The CDR3 DNA is TGTGCCAGCAGTCCAGACAGGGGCCTTAACACCGGGGAGCTGTTTTTT. This gives the protein CASSPDRGLNTGELFF. The chain is built from TRBV12-3 or TRBV12-4 and TRBJ2-2; 8 positions match TRBD1. The CDR3 is 16 amino acids. J lost 2 bases, V lost 5 bases, and 7 bases had no gene match.

There are many counts of this clonotype. V and J are TRBV7-8 and TRBJ2-3, with D possibly being TRBD1 or TRBD2 (5 bases each). V lost 5 bases to trimming and J lost 6 bases, with 15 bases between them. From germline, CDR1 is SGHVS and CDR2 FQNEAQ. The CDR3 runs 14 residues. CDR3 loop: CASSPAGREDTQYF. The CDR3 DNA is TGTGCCAGCAGCCCTGCAGGGAGAGAGGATACGCAGTATTTT.

This chain links TRBV4-2 with TRBJ2-3; a possible D gene is TRBD2 (5 bases). Germline values: CDR1 LGHNA, CDR2 YNFKEQ. The CDR3 has 14 amino acids. V lost 1 base and J 10 bases, leaving 15 bases between the germline ends. Written as DNA, the CDR3 is TGTGCCAGCAGCCAAGCGGGGTACCCTGCGTCGCAGTATTTT. Residues: CASSQAGYPASQYF.

This clonotype was seen at least ten times. The J gene is TRBJ2-7, the V gene TRBV11-2, with D perhaps given as TRBD1 or TRBD2 (5 bases each). With 0 bases removed from V and 7 bases from J, the gap between germline ends came to 16 bases. The CDR3 consists of 15 residues. Germline CDR1 SGHAT, CDR2 FQNNGV. The CDR3 here is CASSLESTGAWEQYF. For the CDR3, the DNA is TGTGCCAGCAGCTTAGAGTCTACCGGGGCGTGGGAGCAGTACTTC. Full variable domain (remainder filled in from reference TRBV11-2 and TRBJ2-7): EAGVAQSPRYKIIEKRQSVAFWCNPISGHATLYWYQQILGQGPKLLIQFQNNGVVDDSQLPKDRFSAERLKGVDSTLKIQPAKLEDSAVYLCASSLESTGAWEQYFGPGTRLTVT.

This clonotype showed up many times. The chain recombines TRBV11-2 with TRBJ2-7; D unresolved. This CDR3 is built from 13 residues. V was clipped by 5 bases and J by 0 bases, with 8 bases between them. Germline CDR1 is SGHAT and CDR2 is FQNNGV. The chain's CDR3 is CASSPDGSYEQYF. The CDR3 DNA is TGTGCCAGCAGCCCTGATGGCTCCTACGAGCAGTACTTC.

This clonotype appeared many times. V and J are TRBV5-1 and TRBJ1-1; perhaps TRBD1 as D (5 bases). V lost 6 bases to trimming and J lost 1 base, with 10 bases between them. There are 13 residues in the CDR3. CDR1 is SGHRS, CDR2 YFSETQ, per germline. The CDR3 coding sequence is TGCGCCAGCACCGGGACTGAGAACACTGAAGCTTTCTTT. Its protein product is CASTGTENTEAFF.

This clonotype has ten or more counts. The chain links TRBV12-3 or TRBV12-4 to TRBJ2-3; 9 bases align to TRBD2. V dropped 6 bases and J dropped 4; count of bases not matched to a gene: 5. The length of the CDR3 is 14 residues. The CDR3 DNA follows: TGTGCCAGCAGCCCGGGACTAGCTCCAGATACGCAGTATTTT. It yields the protein CASSPGLAPDTQYF.

Many counts were recorded for this clonotype. This chain links TRBV27 with TRBJ1-5; the match to TRBD1 covers 7 bases. This CDR3 has 15 residues. The ends lost 0 bases at V and 4 bases at J; junction bases unmatched: 3. Germline V lookup: CDR1 MNHEY, CDR2 SMNVEV (reference sequence). The CDR3 DNA sequence: TGTGCCAGCAGTTTATCAGGGGGCTTGAATCAGCCCCAGCATTTT. It encodes CASSLSGGLNQPQHF.

This clonotype was counted many times. In nucleotides, the CDR3 is TGTGCCAGCAGCTTGATTGTCGGGATGAGCTCCTACGAGCAGTACTTC. Its protein product is CASSLIVGMSSYEQYF. The chain employs TRBV5-5 and TRBJ2-7, with a tentative D call TRBD2 (5 bases). The CDR3 covers 16 residues. The germline CDR1 and CDR2 sequences are SGHKS and YYEKEE (reference sequence). The V end lost 1 base, the J end lost 0 bases, and 14 bases lay between the germline ends. The whole variable domain, filled in from reference TRBV5-5 and TRBJ2-7, reads DAGVTQSPTHLIKTRGQQVTLRCSPISGHKSVSWYQQVLGQGPQFIFQYYEKEERGRGNFPDRFSARQFPNYSSELNVNALLLGDSALYLCASSLIVGMSSYEQYFGPGTRLTVT.

V gene TRBV19 combines with J gene TRBJ2-7; a weak D match, TRBD1 (7 bases). Germline lookup yields CDR1 LNHDA and CDR2 SQIVND (reference sequence). The CDR3 is 15 residues long. V was shortened by 2 bases and J by 5 bases, with 16 bases between the two germline ends. As DNA, the CDR3 is TGTGCCAGTAGTATAAATAAGCAGGGGGGCGACGAGCAGTACTTC. Amino acids: CASSINKQGGDEQYF.

In this sample, this clonotype turned up a few times. The V call is TRBV3-1, the J call TRBJ2-7, with a weak D call TRBD1 (6 bases). Trimming took 0 bases from V and 4 from J, leaving 13 bases between them. This CDR3 comprises 15 residues. The germline V gene has CDR1 LGHDT and CDR2 YNNKEL (reference sequence). CDR3: CASSQEQGLGYEQYF. The CDR3 nucleotides are TGTGCCAGCAGCCAAGAGCAGGGGCTGGGGTACGAGCAGTACTTC.